Here is one T cell receptor beta chain with its context. Its antigen is still unknown. A single record per CDR3 protein comes from TCRdb applying MiXCR to the 5' RACE reads. The repertoire includes some 800,000 distinct CDR3 sequences, 12% of them detected once, and 0.45% to 0.6% sits in the top ten. Between the trimmed V and J ends, which lost 4 bases and 4 bases, there was a span of 14 bases. Germline CDR1 reads SGHRS; CDR2 reads YFSETQ. The CDR3 covers 15 residues. The sample belongs to a study of CD8 T cells in ankylosing spondylitis. Study-wide points: The clones that were linked to disease were reported to be significantly enriched in matched synovial fluid samples from ankylosing spondylitis patients. Seven to nine highly homologous variants formed a TCR beta motif that appeared characteristic of ankylosing spondylitis blood. With a CD8+ phenotype, disease-linked clones were relatively rare in peripheral blood.

The sequencing input was blood, either unsorted or a sorted T cell fraction (not recorded which). The sequence derives from a male donor with ankylosing spondylitis. The rearrangement uses TRBV5-1 and TRBJ2-2; tentative D call: TRBD2 (5 bases). The CDR3 DNA sequence: TGCGCCAGCAGCCCCTCGGTAGGGAGCACCGGGGAGCTGTTTTTT. It encodes CASSPSVGSTGELFF.